This T cell receptor beta chain derives from a study of neurological immune-mediated disorders. Unsorted libraries were derived from 2 million PBMCs stored at -80 C. The CDR3 contains 14 residues. V was pared by 4 bases and J by 3 bases, with 4 bases of the junction left unmatched. In germline, CDR1 is SGHDT, CDR2 YYEEEE. cDNA was made by 5'RACE with 10-nucleotide random UMIs. Every sequencing run returned over 160 million TCR-beta sequences, which were derived from 15-18 subjects. Using its own MiXCR run on the 5' RACE reads, TCRdb lists one record per CDR3 protein. The sample has more than 75,000 distinct CDR3 sequences, about 5% seen once. Whole-study results and caveats: The repertoires of 18 of 34 multiple sclerosis patients were placed by phylogenetic grouping in a single related-CDR3 cluster, which may be a signature.

This clonotype has a count of ten or more. As yet, its antigen is unknown. The TCR originated in a young woman with multiple sclerosis. The rearrangement links TRBV5-6 to TRBJ2-3; 8 bases align to TRBD2. The sample comprised PBMCs. The CDR3 DNA follows: TGTGCCAGCAGCCCCGGGGGGGCTACAGATACGCAGTATTTT. This encodes CASSPGGATDTQYF.